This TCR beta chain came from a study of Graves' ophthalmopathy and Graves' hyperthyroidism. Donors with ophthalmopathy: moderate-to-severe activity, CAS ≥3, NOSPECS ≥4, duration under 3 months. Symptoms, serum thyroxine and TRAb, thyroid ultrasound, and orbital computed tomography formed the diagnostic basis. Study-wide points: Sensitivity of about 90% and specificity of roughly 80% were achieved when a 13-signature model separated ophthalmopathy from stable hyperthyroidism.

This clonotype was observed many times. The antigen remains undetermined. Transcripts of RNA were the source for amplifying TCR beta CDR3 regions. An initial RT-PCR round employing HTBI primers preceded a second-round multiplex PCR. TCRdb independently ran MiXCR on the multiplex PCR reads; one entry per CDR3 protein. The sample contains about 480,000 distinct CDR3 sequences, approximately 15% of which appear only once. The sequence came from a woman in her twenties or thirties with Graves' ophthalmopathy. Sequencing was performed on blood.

The CDR3 nucleotides are TGTGCCAGCAGTGAAATCTTTTGGGGGACAGGGGGCAACGAGCAGTACTTC. Residues: CASSEIFWGTGGNEQYF. The chain carries TRBV6-1 and TRBJ2-7, with 12 bases aligning to TRBD1. Trimming at V came to 2 bases and at J to 5 bases, leaving 10 bases not matched to a gene. The CDR3 is made up of 17 amino acids. Germline CDR1 reads MNHNS; CDR2 reads SASEGT.